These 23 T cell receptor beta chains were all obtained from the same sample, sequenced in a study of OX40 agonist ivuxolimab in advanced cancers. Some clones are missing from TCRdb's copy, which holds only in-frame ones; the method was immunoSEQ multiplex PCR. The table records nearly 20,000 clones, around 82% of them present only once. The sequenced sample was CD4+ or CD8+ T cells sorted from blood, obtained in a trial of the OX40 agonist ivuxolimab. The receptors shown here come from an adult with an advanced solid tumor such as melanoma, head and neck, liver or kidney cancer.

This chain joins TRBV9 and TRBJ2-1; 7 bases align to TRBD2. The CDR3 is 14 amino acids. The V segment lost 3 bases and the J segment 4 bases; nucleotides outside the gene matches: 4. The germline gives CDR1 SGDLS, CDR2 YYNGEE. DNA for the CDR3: TGTGCCAGCAGCGCGGGACTACCGTACAATGAGCAGTTCTTC. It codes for CASSAGLPYNEQFF.

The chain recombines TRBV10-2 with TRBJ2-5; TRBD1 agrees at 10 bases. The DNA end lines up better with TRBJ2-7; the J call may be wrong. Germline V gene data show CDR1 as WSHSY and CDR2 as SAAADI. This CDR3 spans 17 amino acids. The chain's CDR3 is CASSALGGDRGSYEQYF. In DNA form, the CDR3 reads TGCGCCAGCAGTGCCCTAGGTGGGGACAGGGGCTCCTACGAGCAGTACTTC.

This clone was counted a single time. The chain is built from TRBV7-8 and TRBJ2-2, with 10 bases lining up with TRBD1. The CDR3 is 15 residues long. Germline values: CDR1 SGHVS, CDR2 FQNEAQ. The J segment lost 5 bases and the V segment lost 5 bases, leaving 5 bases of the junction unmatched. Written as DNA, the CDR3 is TGTGCCAGCAGCGGGGACAGGGGAGGGACCGGGGAGCTGTTTTTT. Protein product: CASSGDRGGTGELFF. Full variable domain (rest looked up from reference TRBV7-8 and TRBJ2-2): GAGVSQSPRYKVAKRGQDVALRCDPISGHVSLFWYQQALGQGPEFLTYFQNEAQLDKSGLPSDRFFAERPEGSVSTLKIQRTQQEDSAVYLCASSGDRGGTGELFFGEGSRLTVL.

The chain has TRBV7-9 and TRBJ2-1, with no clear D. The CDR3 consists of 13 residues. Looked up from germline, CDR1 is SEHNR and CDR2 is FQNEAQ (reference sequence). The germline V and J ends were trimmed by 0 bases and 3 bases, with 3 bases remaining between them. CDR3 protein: CASSLALYNEQFF. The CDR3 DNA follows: TGTGCCAGCAGCTTAGCCCTCTACAATGAGCAGTTCTTC.

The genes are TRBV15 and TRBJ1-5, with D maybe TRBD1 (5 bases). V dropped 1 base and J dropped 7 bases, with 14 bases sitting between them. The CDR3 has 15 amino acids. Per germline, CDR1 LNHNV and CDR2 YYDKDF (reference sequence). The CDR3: CATSRGRGISQPQHF. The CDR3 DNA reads TGTGCCACCAGCAGAGGAAGGGGCATCAGCCAGCCCCAGCATTTT.

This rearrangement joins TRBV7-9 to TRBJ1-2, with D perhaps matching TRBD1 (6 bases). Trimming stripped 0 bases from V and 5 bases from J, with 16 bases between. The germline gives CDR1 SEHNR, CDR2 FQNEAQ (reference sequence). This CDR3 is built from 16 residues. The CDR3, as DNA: TGTGCCAGCAGCTTAGCGCCGTTCGGACAGTCTTATGGCTACACCTTC. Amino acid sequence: CASSLAPFGQSYGYTF.

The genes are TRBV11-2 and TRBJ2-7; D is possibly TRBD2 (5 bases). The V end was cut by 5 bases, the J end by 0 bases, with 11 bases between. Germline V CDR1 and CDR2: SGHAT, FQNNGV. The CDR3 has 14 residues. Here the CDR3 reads CASSPSGSSYEQYF. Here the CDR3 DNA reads TGTGCCAGCAGCCCCAGCGGAAGCTCCTACGAGCAGTACTTC.

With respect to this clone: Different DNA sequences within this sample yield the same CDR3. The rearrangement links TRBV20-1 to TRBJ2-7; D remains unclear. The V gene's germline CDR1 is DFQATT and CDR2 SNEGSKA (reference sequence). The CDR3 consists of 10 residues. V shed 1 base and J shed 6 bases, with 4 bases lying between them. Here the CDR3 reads CSARVGEQYF. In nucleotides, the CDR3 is TGCAGTGCTAGAGTAGGCGAGCAGTACTTC.

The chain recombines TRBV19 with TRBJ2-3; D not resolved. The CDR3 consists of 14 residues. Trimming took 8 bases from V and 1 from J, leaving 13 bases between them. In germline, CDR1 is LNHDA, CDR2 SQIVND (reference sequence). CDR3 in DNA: TGTGCCAGTTCTCCAGGTCGCGGCACAGATACGCAGTATTTT. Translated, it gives CASSPGRGTDTQYF.

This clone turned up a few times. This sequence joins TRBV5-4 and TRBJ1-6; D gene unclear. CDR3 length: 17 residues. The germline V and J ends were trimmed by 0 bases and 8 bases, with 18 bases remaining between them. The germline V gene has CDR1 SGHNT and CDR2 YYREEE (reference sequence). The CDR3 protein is CASSLDIHSMRDSPLHF. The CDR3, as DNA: TGTGCCAGCAGCTTGGACATACATTCCATGAGGGATTCACCCCTCCACTTT.

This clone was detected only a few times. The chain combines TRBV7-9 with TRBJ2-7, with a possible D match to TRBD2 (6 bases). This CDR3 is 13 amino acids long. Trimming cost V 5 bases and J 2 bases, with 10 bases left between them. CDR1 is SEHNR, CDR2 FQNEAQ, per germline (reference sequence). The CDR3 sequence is CASSGGLPYEQYF. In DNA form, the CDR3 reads TGTGCCAGCAGCGGAGGGCTACCCTACGAGCAGTACTTC.

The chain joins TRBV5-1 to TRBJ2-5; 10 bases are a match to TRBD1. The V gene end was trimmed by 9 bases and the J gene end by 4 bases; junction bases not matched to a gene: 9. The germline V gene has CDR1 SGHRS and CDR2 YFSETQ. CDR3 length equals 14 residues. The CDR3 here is CAKVRDRGLETQYF. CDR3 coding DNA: TGCGCCAAAGTAAGGGACAGGGGACTAGAGACCCAGTACTTC.

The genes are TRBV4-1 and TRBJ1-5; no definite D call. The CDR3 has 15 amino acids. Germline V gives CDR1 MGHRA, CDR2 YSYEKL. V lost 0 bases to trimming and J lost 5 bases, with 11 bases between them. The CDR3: CASSQESDGHQPQHF. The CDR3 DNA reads TGCGCCAGCAGCCAAGAGAGCGACGGCCATCAGCCCCAGCATTTT.

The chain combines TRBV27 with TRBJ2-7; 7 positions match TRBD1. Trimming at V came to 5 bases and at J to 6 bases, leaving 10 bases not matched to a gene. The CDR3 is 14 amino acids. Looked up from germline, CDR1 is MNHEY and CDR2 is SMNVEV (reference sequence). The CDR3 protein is CASSPQQGILEQYF. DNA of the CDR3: TGTGCCAGCAGTCCCCAACAGGGGATCCTCGAGCAGTACTTC.

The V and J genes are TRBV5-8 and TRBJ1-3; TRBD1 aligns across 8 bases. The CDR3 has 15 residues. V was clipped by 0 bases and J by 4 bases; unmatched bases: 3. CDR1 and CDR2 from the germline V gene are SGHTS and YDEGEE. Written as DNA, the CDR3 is TGTGCCAGCAGCTTGGGGACAGGGCAAGGAAACACCATATATTTT. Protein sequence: CASSLGTGQGNTIYF.

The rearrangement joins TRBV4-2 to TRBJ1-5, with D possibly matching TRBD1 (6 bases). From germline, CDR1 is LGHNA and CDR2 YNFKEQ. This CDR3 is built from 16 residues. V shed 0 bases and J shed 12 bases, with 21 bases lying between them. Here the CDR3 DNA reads TGTGCCAGCAGCCAAGATACGGGGGGGCCGGGAAATCTCCAGCATTTT. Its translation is CASSQDTGGPGNLQHF.

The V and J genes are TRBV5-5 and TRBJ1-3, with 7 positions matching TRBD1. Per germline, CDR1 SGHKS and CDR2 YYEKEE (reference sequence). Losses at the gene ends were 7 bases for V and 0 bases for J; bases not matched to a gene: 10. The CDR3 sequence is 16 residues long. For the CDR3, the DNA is TGTGCCAGCGGAAACCCCGGACAGGACTCTGGAAACACCATATATTTT. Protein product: CASGNPGQDSGNTIYF.

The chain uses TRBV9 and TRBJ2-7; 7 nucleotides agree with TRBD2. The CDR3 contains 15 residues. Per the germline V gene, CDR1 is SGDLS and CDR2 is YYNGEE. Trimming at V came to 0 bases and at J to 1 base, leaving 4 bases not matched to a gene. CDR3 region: CASSVAEGLSYEQYF. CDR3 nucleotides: TGTGCCAGCAGCGTAGCTGAGGGACTATCCTACGAGCAGTACTTC. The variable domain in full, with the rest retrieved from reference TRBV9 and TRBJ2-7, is DSGVTQTPKHLITATGQRVTLRCSPRSGDLSVYWYQQSLDQGLQFLIQYYNGEERAKGNILERFSAQQFPDLHSELNLSSLELGDSALYFCASSVAEGLSYEQYFGPGTRLTVT.

CDR3 protein: CASSTRVGYNEQFF. The CDR3 DNA reads as TGTGCCAGTAGTACCCGTGTGGGCTACAATGAGCAGTTCTTC. The V call is TRBV19, the J call TRBJ2-1; D gene uncertain. This CDR3 region has 14 residues. The germline V and J ends were trimmed by 4 bases and 3 bases, with 10 bases remaining between them. Germline assignment: CDR1 LNHDA and CDR2 SQIVND (reference sequence). The full variable domain, in which reference TRBV19 and TRBJ2-1 provide the parts outside the CDR3, is DGGITQSPKYLFRKEGQNVTLSCEQNLNHDAMYWYRQDPGQGLRLIYYSQIVNDFQKGDIAEGYSVSREKKESFPLTVTSAQKNPTAFYLCASSTRVGYNEQFFGPGTRLTVL.

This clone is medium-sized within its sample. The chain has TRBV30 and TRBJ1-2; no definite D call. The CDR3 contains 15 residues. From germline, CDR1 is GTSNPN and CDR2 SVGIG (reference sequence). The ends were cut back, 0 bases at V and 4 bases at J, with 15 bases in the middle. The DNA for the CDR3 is TGTGCCTGGAGTGTAACCCACCGAGGGATCTATGGCTACACCTTC. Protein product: CAWSVTHRGIYGYTF.

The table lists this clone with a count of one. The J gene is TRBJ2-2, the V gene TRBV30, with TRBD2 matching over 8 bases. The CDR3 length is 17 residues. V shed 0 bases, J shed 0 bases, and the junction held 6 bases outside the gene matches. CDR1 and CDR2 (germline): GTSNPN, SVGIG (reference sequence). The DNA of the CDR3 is TGTGCCTGGAGTGTAAGGCGGGAGGTCTCGAACACCGGGGAGCTGTTTTTT. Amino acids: CAWSVRREVSNTGELFF.

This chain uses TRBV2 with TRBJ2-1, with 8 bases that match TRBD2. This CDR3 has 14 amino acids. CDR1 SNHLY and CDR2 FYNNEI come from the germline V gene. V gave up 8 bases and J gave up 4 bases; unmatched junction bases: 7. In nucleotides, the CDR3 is TGTGCCAGCGGTTCACAGCGGGGGTACAATGAGCAGTTCTTC. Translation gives CASGSQRGYNEQFF.

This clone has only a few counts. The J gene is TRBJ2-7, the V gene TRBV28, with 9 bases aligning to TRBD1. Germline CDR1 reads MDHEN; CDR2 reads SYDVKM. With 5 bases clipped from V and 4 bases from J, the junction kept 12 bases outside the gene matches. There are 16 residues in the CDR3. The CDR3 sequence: CASSKPAGQGIYEQYF. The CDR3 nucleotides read TGTGCCAGCAGTAAACCCGCGGGACAGGGTATATACGAGCAGTACTTC.